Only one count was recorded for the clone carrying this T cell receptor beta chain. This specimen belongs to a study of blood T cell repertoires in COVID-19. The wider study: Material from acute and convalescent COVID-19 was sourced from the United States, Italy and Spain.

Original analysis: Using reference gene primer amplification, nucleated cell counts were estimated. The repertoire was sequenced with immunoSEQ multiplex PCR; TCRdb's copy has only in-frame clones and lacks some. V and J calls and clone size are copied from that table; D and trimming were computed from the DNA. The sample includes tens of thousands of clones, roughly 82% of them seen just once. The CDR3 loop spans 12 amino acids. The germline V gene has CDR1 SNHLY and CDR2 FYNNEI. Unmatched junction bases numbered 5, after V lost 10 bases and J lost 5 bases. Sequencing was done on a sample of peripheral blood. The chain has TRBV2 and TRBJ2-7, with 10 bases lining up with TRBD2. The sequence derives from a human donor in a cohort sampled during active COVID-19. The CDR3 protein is CAILAGEDEQYF. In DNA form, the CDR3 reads TGTGCCATCCTAGCGGGGGAAGACGAGCAGTACTTC.